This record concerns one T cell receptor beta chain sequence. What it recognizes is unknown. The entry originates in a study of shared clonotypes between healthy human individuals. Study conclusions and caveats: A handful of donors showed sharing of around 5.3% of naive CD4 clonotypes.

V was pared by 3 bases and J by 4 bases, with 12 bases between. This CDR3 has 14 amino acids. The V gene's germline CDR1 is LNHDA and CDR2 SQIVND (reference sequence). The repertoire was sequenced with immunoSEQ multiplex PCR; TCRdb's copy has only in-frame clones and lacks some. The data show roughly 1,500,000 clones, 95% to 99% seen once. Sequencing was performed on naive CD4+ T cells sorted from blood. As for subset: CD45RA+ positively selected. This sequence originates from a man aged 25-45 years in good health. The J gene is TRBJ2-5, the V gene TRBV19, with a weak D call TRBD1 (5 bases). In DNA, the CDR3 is TGTGCCAGTAGTATCAGGGTAGGTGGAGAGACCCAGTACTTC. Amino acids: CASSIRVGGETQYF.